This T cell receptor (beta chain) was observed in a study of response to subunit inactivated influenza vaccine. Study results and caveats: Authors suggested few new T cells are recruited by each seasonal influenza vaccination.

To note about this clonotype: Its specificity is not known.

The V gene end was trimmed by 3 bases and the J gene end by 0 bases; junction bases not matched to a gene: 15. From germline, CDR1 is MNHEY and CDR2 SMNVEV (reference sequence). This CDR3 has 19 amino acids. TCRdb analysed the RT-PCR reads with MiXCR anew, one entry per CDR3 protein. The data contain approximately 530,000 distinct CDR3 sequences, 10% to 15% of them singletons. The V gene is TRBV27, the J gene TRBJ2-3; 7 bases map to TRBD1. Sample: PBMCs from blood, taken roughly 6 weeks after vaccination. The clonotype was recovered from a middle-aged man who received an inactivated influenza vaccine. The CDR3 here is CASSFHPSGTVSSTDTQYF. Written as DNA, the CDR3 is TGTGCCAGCAGTTTCCATCCCTCCGGGACAGTTTCAAGCACAGATACGCAGTATTTT.